These T cell receptor beta chains were read from a single sample in a study of cytomegalovirus exposure and HLA in healthy donors. Using immunoSEQ multiplex PCR, the repertoire was profiled, and TCRdb retains in-frame clones only, with some absent. The sample consists of more than 85,000 clones, around 85% of them appearing once. What was sequenced was PBMCs. The receptors derive from a man aged 25 to 40 in good health and CMV-seropositive. CDR3s include the opening cysteine and the closing phenylalanine or tryptophan. Each record gives: clone size, J gene, D gene, V gene, CDR3 protein, CDR3 DNA. The D gene is left open where the match is weak. The size field is filled for only some rows; it gives once, few, many or a size class.

clone size: -
J gene: TRBJ1-1
D gene: TRBD1
V gene: TRBV9
CDR3 protein: CASSTPGQSREGNTEAFF
CDR3 DNA: TGTGCCAGCAGCACACCGGGACAGTCGCGGGAGGGGAACACTGAAGCTTTCTTT

clone size: -
J gene: TRBJ2-1
D gene: -
V gene: TRBV6-5
CDR3 protein: CASRQTVTSYNEQFF
CDR3 DNA: TGTGCCAGCAGACAGACAGTGACCTCCTACAATGAGCAGTTCTTC

clone size: once
J gene: TRBJ1-2
D gene: -
V gene: TRBV2
CDR3 protein: CASSEVVGDGYTF
CDR3 DNA: TGTGCCAGCAGTGAAGTGGTGGGAGATGGCTACACCTTC

clone size: -
J gene: TRBJ2-7
D gene: -
V gene: TRBV25-1
CDR3 protein: CASSQGYEQYF
CDR3 DNA: TGTGCCAGCAGCCAGGGTTACGAGCAGTACTTC

clone size: -
J gene: TRBJ1-5
D gene: -
V gene: TRBV30
CDR3 protein: CAWSDQGNQPQHF
CDR3 DNA: TGTGCCTGGAGTGACCAGGGCAATCAGCCCCAGCATTTT

clone size: -
J gene: TRBJ1-2
D gene: -
V gene: TRBV7-9
CDR3 protein: CASSLAGGQRSYGYTF
CDR3 DNA: TGTGCCAGCAGCTTAGCCGGTGGACAGAGATCCTATGGCTACACCTTC

clone size: -
J gene: TRBJ2-5
D gene: TRBD2
V gene: TRBV7-2
CDR3 protein: CASSLVAGTETQYF
CDR3 DNA: TGTGCCAGCAGCTTAGTAGCGGGTACGGAGACCCAGTACTTC

clone size: -
J gene: TRBJ1-4
D gene: -
V gene: TRBV19
CDR3 protein: CASSLYSSTNEKLFF
CDR3 DNA: TGTGCCAGTAGTCTTTACTCGTCAACTAATGAAAAACTGTTTTTT

clone size: few
J gene: TRBJ2-7
D gene: -
V gene: TRBV14
CDR3 protein: CASSPGVGEQYF
CDR3 DNA: TGTGCCAGCAGCCCGGGGGTCGGCGAGCAGTACTTC

clone size: many
J gene: TRBJ2-7
D gene: TRBD2
V gene: TRBV6-5
CDR3 protein: CASSSGTSGYEQYF
CDR3 DNA: TGTGCCAGCAGTTCCGGGACTAGCGGGTACGAGCAGTACTTC

clone size: -
J gene: TRBJ2-7
D gene: TRBD2
V gene: TRBV5-1
CDR3 protein: CASSFSGGAREQYF
CDR3 DNA: TGCGCCAGCAGCTTTAGCGGGGGGGCCCGGGAGCAGTACTTC

clone size: -
J gene: TRBJ2-2
D gene: TRBD1
V gene: TRBV2
CDR3 protein: CASQWTGGTGELFF
CDR3 DNA: TGTGCCAGCCAGTGGACAGGGGGCACCGGGGAGCTGTTTTTT

clone size: -
J gene: TRBJ2-7
D gene: TRBD1
V gene: TRBV10-3
CDR3 protein: CAISDRDRGPEQYF
CDR3 DNA: TGTGCCATCAGTGACCGGGACAGGGGCCCGGAGCAGTACTTC

clone size: -
J gene: TRBJ1-1
D gene: -
V gene: TRBV5-1
CDR3 protein: CASSLLNPNTEAFF
CDR3 DNA: TGCGCCAGCAGCTTACTAAACCCGAACACTGAAGCTTTCTTT

clone size: -
J gene: TRBJ2-7
D gene: TRBD1
V gene: TRBV7-9
CDR3 protein: CASSLGQGAYEQYF
CDR3 DNA: TGTGCCAGCAGCCTAGGACAGGGGGCTTACGAGCAGTACTTC

clone size: -
J gene: TRBJ2-7
D gene: -
V gene: TRBV7-2
CDR3 protein: CASSLSSYEQYF
CDR3 DNA: TGTGCCAGCAGCTTATCGTCTTACGAGCAGTACTTC

clone size: -
J gene: TRBJ2-5
D gene: -
V gene: TRBV7-6
CDR3 protein: CASSPPQGEETQYF
CDR3 DNA: TGTGCCAGCAGCCCGCCACAGGGCGAAGAGACCCAGTACTTC

clone size: -
J gene: TRBJ1-1
D gene: TRBD1
V gene: TRBV5-6
CDR3 protein: CASSWSQGVPNTEAFF
CDR3 DNA: TGTGCCAGCAGCTGGAGCCAGGGGGTGCCGAACACTGAAGCTTTCTTT

clone size: -
J gene: TRBJ2-2
D gene: TRBD2
V gene: TRBV11-2
CDR3 protein: CASSESGGSGELFF
CDR3 DNA: TGTGCCAGCAGCGAAAGCGGGGGGTCCGGGGAGCTGTTTTTT

clone size: few
J gene: TRBJ1-2
D gene: -
V gene: TRBV4-2
CDR3 protein: CASSQLWGEGYTF
CDR3 DNA: TGTGCCAGCAGCCAACTTTGGGGGGAAGGCTACACCTTC

clone size: -
J gene: TRBJ2-7
D gene: -
V gene: TRBV5-8
CDR3 protein: CASSFHSQSSYEQYF
CDR3 DNA: TGTGCCAGCAGCTTCCACTCCCAAAGCTCCTACGAGCAGTACTTC

clone size: -
J gene: TRBJ2-7
D gene: -
V gene: TRBV27
CDR3 protein: CASSLSATPSSYEQYF
CDR3 DNA: TGTGCCAGCAGTTTATCGGCCACCCCAAGCTCCTACGAGCAGTACTTC

clone size: -
J gene: TRBJ1-2
D gene: -
V gene: TRBV18
CDR3 protein: CASSARRDYGYTF
CDR3 DNA: TGTGCCAGCTCAGCGAGACGGGACTATGGCTACACCTTC

clone size: -
J gene: TRBJ2-7
D gene: TRBD2
V gene: TRBV13
CDR3 protein: CASSPGTSGVYEQYF
CDR3 DNA: TGTGCCAGCAGCCCAGGGACTAGCGGGGTGTACGAGCAGTACTTC

clone size: -
J gene: TRBJ1-5
D gene: -
V gene: TRBV7-8
CDR3 protein: CASSSRGVQPQHF
CDR3 DNA: TGTGCCAGCAGCTCGCGAGGAGTGCAGCCCCAGCATTTT

clone size: -
J gene: TRBJ2-1
D gene: -
V gene: TRBV5-6
CDR3 protein: CASSLSGGLAEYNEQFF
CDR3 DNA: TGTGCCAGCAGCCTGTCCGGTGGTTTAGCGGAATACAATGAGCAGTTCTTC

clone size: -
J gene: TRBJ2-3
D gene: TRBD2
V gene: TRBV19
CDR3 protein: CASSIGEGGGTDTQYF
CDR3 DNA: TGTGCCAGTAGTATTGGGGAGGGCGGGGGCACAGATACGCAGTATTTT

clone size: -
J gene: TRBJ2-7
D gene: TRBD1
V gene: TRBV9
CDR3 protein: CASSGTGGPHRSYEQYF
CDR3 DNA: TGTGCCAGCTCCGGGACAGGGGGCCCCCATCGGTCCTACGAGCAGTACTTC

clone size: -
J gene: TRBJ1-4
D gene: TRBD1
V gene: TRBV11-3
CDR3 protein: CASSLDPTGTEKLFF
CDR3 DNA: TGTGCCAGCAGCTTAGACCCGACAGGGACAGAAAAACTGTTTTTT

clone size: -
J gene: TRBJ2-7
D gene: -
V gene: TRBV27
CDR3 protein: CASSPNAYEQYF
CDR3 DNA: TGTGCCAGCAGTCCCAATGCGTACGAGCAGTACTTC

clone size: -
J gene: TRBJ2-7
D gene: TRBD2
V gene: TRBV7-6
CDR3 protein: CASSLVGSGGAEYF
CDR3 DNA: TGTGCCAGCAGCTTAGTTGGTAGCGGGGGGGCCGAATACTTC

clone size: -
J gene: TRBJ2-1
D gene: -
V gene: TRBV4-3
CDR3 protein: CASSQDLSGLAYNEQFF
CDR3 DNA: TGCGCCAGCAGCCAAGATCTTAGCGGACTGGCCTACAATGAGCAGTTCTTC

clone size: -
J gene: TRBJ2-7
D gene: -
V gene: TRBV28
CDR3 protein: CASSIGLQVYEQYF
CDR3 DNA: TGTGCCAGCAGTATTGGACTGCAAGTCTACGAGCAGTACTTC

clone size: -
J gene: TRBJ1-5
D gene: -
V gene: TRBV5-8
CDR3 protein: CASSSGLYQPQHF
CDR3 DNA: TGTGCCAGCAGCTCCGGGTTATATCAGCCCCAGCATTTT

clone size: -
J gene: TRBJ1-2
D gene: TRBD1
V gene: TRBV19
CDR3 protein: CASSTRGDRVGGYTF
CDR3 DNA: TGTGCCAGTAGCACCCGGGGGGACAGGGTTGGAGGCTACACCTTC

clone size: -
J gene: TRBJ1-6
D gene: -
V gene: TRBV15
CDR3 protein: CATSRDSNSPLHF
CDR3 DNA: TGTGCCACCAGCAGGGACAGTAATTCACCCCTCCACTTT

clone size: once
J gene: TRBJ2-1
D gene: TRBD1
V gene: TRBV19
CDR3 protein: CASSIGDRGNEQFF
CDR3 DNA: TGTGCCAGTAGTATTGGTGACAGGGGCAATGAGCAGTTCTTC

clone size: -
J gene: TRBJ2-3
D gene: TRBD1
V gene: TRBV9
CDR3 protein: CASSGGRDSHTDTQYF
CDR3 DNA: TGTGCCAGCAGCGGCGGCCGGGACAGTCACACAGATACGCAGTATTTT

clone size: few
J gene: TRBJ2-5
D gene: -
V gene: TRBV14
CDR3 protein: CASSQEGRPETQYF
CDR3 DNA: TGTGCCAGCAGCCAAGAGGGGCGCCCGGAGACCCAGTACTTC

clone size: -
J gene: TRBJ1-3
D gene: -
V gene: TRBV5-1
CDR3 protein: CASSLEHGNTIYF
CDR3 DNA: TGCGCCAGCAGCTTGGAACACGGAAACACCATATATTTT

clone size: -
J gene: TRBJ1-1
D gene: -
V gene: TRBV7-9
CDR3 protein: CSSSPQGGDSPNTEAFF
CDR3 DNA: TGTTCCAGCAGCCCACAGGGCGGAGACAGCCCGAACACTGAAGCTTTCTTT

clone size: -
J gene: TRBJ1-4
D gene: -
V gene: TRBV11-2
CDR3 protein: CASSLDSGRTNEKLFF
CDR3 DNA: TGTGCCAGCAGCTTAGATTCGGGGAGGACAAATGAAAAACTGTTTTTT

clone size: -
J gene: TRBJ2-7
D gene: -
V gene: TRBV6-1
CDR3 protein: CASSEGTVRTYEQYF
CDR3 DNA: TGTGCCAGCAGTGAAGGGACAGTGAGAACCTACGAGCAGTACTTC